Presented here are 14 T cell receptor beta chains from one specimen sequenced in a study of blood T cell repertoires in COVID-19. Measured with immunoSEQ multiplex PCR; TCRdb has only the in-frame clones, and not every one. The sample lists about 120,000 clones, roughly 79% occurring once. Input material: peripheral blood. All receptors come from a man in his 70s with active or convalescent COVID-19.

This chain connects TRBV19 to TRBJ2-7; possible D gene TRBD1, 6 bases. CDR1 is LNHDA and CDR2 is SQIVND in the germline V gene (reference sequence). Trimming shortened V by 5 bases and J by 1 base, and 9 bases separated the two germline ends. The length of the CDR3 is 13 residues. CDR3 DNA: TGTGCCAGTAGTTATACAGGGTCCTACGAGCAGTACTTC. Its translation: CASSYTGSYEQYF. The full variable domain, in which reference TRBV19 and TRBJ2-7 provide the parts outside the CDR3, is DGGITQSPKYLFRKEGQNVTLSCEQNLNHDAMYWYRQDPGQGLRLIYYSQIVNDFQKGDIAEGYSVSREKKESFPLTVTSAQKNPTAFYLCASSYTGSYEQYFGPGTRLTVT.

The chain carries TRBV4-2 and TRBJ1-4, with 7 positions matching TRBD1. After removal of 0 bases from V and 7 bases from J, the junction contained 5 bases not matched to a gene. The length of the CDR3 is 15 residues. CDR1 and CDR2 from the germline V gene are LGHNA and YNFKEQ. DNA of the CDR3: TGTGCCAGCAGCCAAGATCGAGGGGGCAGTGAAAAACTGTTTTTT. Residues: CASSQDRGGSEKLFF.

The chain combines TRBV4-2 with TRBJ1-6, with no clear D. This CDR3 has 15 residues. Trimming cost V 6 bases and J 5 bases, with 14 bases left between them. CDR1 LGHNA and CDR2 YNFKEQ come from the germline V gene. This CDR3 is CASRRAGDHNSPLHF. CDR3 bases: TGTGCCAGCAGGAGAGCGGGTGACCATAATTCACCCCTCCACTTT.

The genes are TRBV19 and TRBJ1-1; 11 positions agree with TRBD1. With 6 bases clipped from V and 3 bases from J, the junction kept 9 bases outside the gene matches. CDR1 is LNHDA, CDR2 SQIVND, per germline (reference sequence). This CDR3 has 16 amino acids. The CDR3 nucleotides read TGTGCCAGTAGGGTAGGACAGGGGGCTTCTCACACTGAAGCTTTCTTT. This translates into CASRVGQGASHTEAFF.

V is TRBV11-2 and J is TRBJ2-1, with a possible D match to TRBD2 (5 bases). Between the trimmed V and J ends, which lost 0 bases and 10 bases, there was a span of 16 bases. The germline CDR1 and CDR2 sequences are SGHAT and FQNNGV. There are 15 residues in the CDR3. Here the CDR3 reads CASSLDPPTTGEQFF. In nucleotides, the CDR3 is TGTGCCAGCAGCTTAGACCCCCCGACTACCGGGGAGCAGTTCTTC.

The gene calls are TRBV7-2 and TRBJ2-3, with 8 bases identical to TRBD2. The CDR3 contains 16 residues. With 0 bases clipped from V and 4 bases from J, the junction kept 6 bases outside the gene matches. The V gene's germline CDR1 is SGHTA and CDR2 FQGNSA. The CDR3 nucleotides read TGTGCCAGCAGCTTAGCGAGGGTAGCGGGACCAGATACGCAGTATTTT. It yields the protein CASSLARVAGPDTQYF.

This chain connects TRBV9 to TRBJ2-3, with a tentative D call TRBD2 (5 bases). V lost 2 bases to trimming and J lost 5 bases, with 9 bases between them. The CDR3 loop spans 13 amino acids. CDR1 is SGDLS, CDR2 YYNGEE, per germline. The CDR3 here is CASSVRGGDTQYF. For the CDR3, the DNA is TGTGCCAGCAGCGTTCGGGGTGGAGATACGCAGTATTTT.

The chain links TRBV18 to TRBJ2-1; possibly TRBD2 for D (6 bases). Trimming pared 5 bases from V and 1 base from J, leaving 15 bases between. CDR3 length equals 16 residues. Germline loops: CDR1 KGHSH, CDR2 LQKENI. In DNA form, the CDR3 reads TGTGCCAGCTCAGGGACGACCGGGAGATCCTACAATGAGCAGTTCTTC. Translating it yields CASSGTTGRSYNEQFF.

A remark on this clone: At one boundary the junction diverges from the germline segment, which might be a read error. The V gene is TRBV5-1, the J gene TRBJ2-1; 9 nucleotides agree with TRBD1. Germline V gives CDR1 SGHRS, CDR2 YFSETQ. The CDR3 totals 15 residues. CDR3 residues: CASSPDRGDYDEQFF. The CDR3 DNA reads as TGCGCCAGCAGCCCCGACAGGGGGGACTACGATGAGCAGTTCTTC.

V and J are TRBV7-3 and TRBJ2-7; 7 bases agree with TRBD2. The V gene's germline CDR1 is SGHTA and CDR2 FQGTGA. J gave up 6 bases and V 5 bases, and 13 bases lay outside the gene matches. CDR3 length: 15 residues. CDR3 sequence: CASSPVGGTPGEQYF. The CDR3 bases are TGTGCCAGCAGCCCAGTCGGGGGGACCCCCGGCGAGCAGTACTTC.

A single count supports this clone. V gene TRBV4-1 combines with J gene TRBJ1-1; 7 bases match TRBD1. Germline CDR1 reads MGHRA; CDR2 reads YSYEKL. The CDR3 consists of 14 residues. Unmatched junction bases numbered 5, after V lost 2 bases and J lost 5 bases. CDR3 DNA sequence: TGCGCCAGCAGCCAAATAGGGGGCCGGACTGAAGCTTTCTTT. It encodes CASSQIGGRTEAFF.

The genes are TRBV11-3 and TRBJ2-3, with 11 bases matching TRBD2. V lost 0 bases and J lost 6; bases outside the gene matches: 5. The CDR3 spans 16 residues. Germline CDR1 reads SGHNT; CDR2 reads YENEEA. The CDR3 sequence is CASSLDPPSGRDTQYF. In nucleotides, the CDR3 is TGTGCCAGCAGCTTAGATCCGCCTAGCGGGAGGGATACGCAGTATTTT.

The chain uses TRBV7-2 and TRBJ1-2; 11 bases match TRBD1. The CDR3 totals 14 residues. CDR1 and CDR2 (germline): SGHTA, FQGNSA. Trimming removed 5 bases from V and 7 bases from J; junction bases left unmatched: 6. The CDR3 sequence: CASSLGQGAAGYTF. The CDR3 DNA sequence: TGTGCCAGCAGCCTCGGACAGGGGGCGGCTGGCTACACCTTC.

The chain has TRBV18 and TRBJ2-1; D possibly corresponds to TRBD2 (6 bases). Germline CDR1 reads KGHSH; CDR2 reads LQKENI. This CDR3 is built from 14 residues. V lost 8 bases and J 7 bases, leaving 18 bases between the germline ends. This CDR3 reads CASNSGLKGNEQFF. The DNA of the CDR3 is TGTGCCAGCAATAGCGGCCTCAAGGGGAATGAGCAGTTCTTC.